A single sample is the source of the 23 T cell receptor beta chains below, sequenced in a study of cytomegalovirus exposure and HLA in healthy donors. The PCR ran on 60 Vbeta and 13 Jbeta primers. Here immunoSEQ multiplex PCR was the method, and the copy in TCRdb shows in-frame clones only, minus some. The table lists about 91,000 clones, 69% of them singletons. The sequenced sample was PBMCs. The receptors stem from a female donor in good health and CMV-seronegative.

This clone was found once. J is TRBJ1-1 and V is TRBV11-3; the match to TRBD1 covers 7 bases. The germline CDR1 and CDR2 sequences are SGHNT and YENEEA. There are 15 residues in the CDR3. Unmatched junction bases numbered 10, after V lost 5 bases and J lost 4 bases. The CDR3 DNA is TGTGCCAGCAGCCGAAGTCCGACAGGGTTCACTGAAGCTTTCTTT. Amino acid sequence: CASSRSPTGFTEAFF.

This sequence joins TRBV6-5 and TRBJ1-4; TRBD1 matches at 9 bases. CDR3 size: 13 residues. V was clipped by 5 bases and J by 7 bases; unmatched bases: 2. Germline CDR1 reads MNHEY; CDR2 reads SVGAGI. Here the CDR3 DNA reads TGTGCCAGCAGTCGGGACAGGGCTGAAAAACTGTTTTTT. It yields the protein CASSRDRAEKLFF.

This chain connects TRBV15 to TRBJ2-5, with 8 nucleotides matching TRBD2. This CDR3 spans 15 amino acids. Per the germline V gene, CDR1 is LNHNV and CDR2 is YYDKDF (reference sequence). V was pared by 0 bases and J by 1 base, with 1 base of the junction left unmatched. CDR3 residues: CATSRDSGTQETQYF. In nucleotides, the CDR3 is TGTGCCACCAGCAGAGATAGCGGGACCCAAGAGACCCAGTACTTC.

The chain carries TRBV4-1 and TRBJ2-5, with 7 bases identical to TRBD2. V gave up 3 bases and J gave up 7 bases; unmatched junction bases: 20. The CDR3 sequence is 18 residues long. Germline CDR1 and CDR2: MGHRA and YSYEKL. As DNA, the CDR3 is TGCGCCAGCAGCCAGCACGACCTATTAGCGGGTGGGAGGGCGACCCAGTACTTC. This codes for CASSQHDLLAGGRATQYF.

The chain uses TRBV18 and TRBJ2-7; 12 nucleotides line up with TRBD1. Trimming cost V 2 bases and J 1 base; bases outside gene matches: 6. Germline V CDR1 and CDR2: KGHSH, LQKENI. This CDR3 comprises 17 residues. The CDR3 DNA reads TGTGCCAGCTCACCAAATCCGGGACAGGGGGCTTCCTACGAGCAGTACTTC. This sequence encodes CASSPNPGQGASYEQYF. The full variable domain, its missing parts supplied by reference TRBV18 and TRBJ2-7, is NAGVMQNPRHLVRRRGQEARLRCSPMKGHSHVYWYRQLPEEGLKFMVYLQKENIIDESGMPKERFSAEFPKEGPSILRIQQVVRGDSAAYFCASSPNPGQGASYEQYFGPGTRLTVT.

CDR3: CASSYGQGTGETQYF. Here the CDR3 DNA reads TGTGCCAGCAGCTACGGACAGGGGACGGGGGAGACCCAGTACTTC. This sequence joins TRBV7-9 and TRBJ2-5; 9 bases agree with TRBD1. The germline CDR1 and CDR2 sequences are SEHNR and FQNEAQ (reference sequence). CDR3 size: 15 residues. V lost 4 bases and J lost 5; bases outside the gene matches: 8.

The chain is built from TRBV18 and TRBJ2-6; D is uncertain. There are 15 residues in the CDR3. Germline V CDR1 and CDR2: KGHSH, LQKENI. The V and J ends lost 3 bases and 4 bases respectively, with 10 bases between them. The CDR3 nucleotides are TGTGCCAGCTCACCGGGCTCAGTCGGGGCCAACGTCCTGACTTTC. As protein: CASSPGSVGANVLTF.

The rearrangement links TRBV5-1 to TRBJ2-7; 11 positions match TRBD2. In germline, CDR1 is SGHRS, CDR2 YFSETQ. V was pared by 7 bases and J by 4 bases, with 7 bases of the junction left unmatched. The length of the CDR3 is 14 residues. CDR3 sequence (DNA): TGCGCCAGCGGTACTAGCGGGAGTAATTACGAGCAGTACTTC. This encodes CASGTSGSNYEQYF. The whole variable domain, remainder taken from reference TRBV5-1 and TRBJ2-7, is KAGVTQTPRYLIKTRGQQVTLSCSPISGHRSVSWYQQTPGQGLQFLFEYFSETQRNKGNFPGRFSGRQFSNSRSEMNVSTLELGDSALYLCASGTSGSNYEQYFGPGTRLTVT.

This clone was counted a few times. The chain carries TRBV19 and TRBJ1-5; no reliable D call. V shed 2 bases and J shed 3 bases, with 8 bases lying between them. Germline CDR1 LNHDA, CDR2 SQIVND (reference sequence). The CDR3 is 14 residues long. The CDR3 DNA sequence: TGTGCCAGTAGTATAATCCCTTCCAATCAGCCCCAGCATTTT. It specifies CASSIIPSNQPQHF. The whole variable domain, remainder taken from reference TRBV19 and TRBJ1-5, is DGGITQSPKYLFRKEGQNVTLSCEQNLNHDAMYWYRQDPGQGLRLIYYSQIVNDFQKGDIAEGYSVSREKKESFPLTVTSAQKNPTAFYLCASSIIPSNQPQHFGDGTRLSIL.

With respect to this clone: Sequence at one end of the junction differs from germline and may be a read error. V is TRBV5-1 and J is TRBJ2-7, with 10 bases matching TRBD2. The CDR3 sequence is 16 residues long. The germline gives CDR1 SGHRS, CDR2 YFSETQ. The CDR3 DNA is TGCGCCAGCAATCCAGGGGTCCTAGCGGGAGCAAGACCATACGCCTTC. Its translation: CASNPGVLAGARPYAF. Drawing the rest from reference TRBV5-1 and TRBJ2-7, the complete variable domain is KAGVTQTPRYLIKTRGQQVTLSCSPISGHRSVSWYQQTPGQGLQFLFEYFSETQRNKGNFPGRFSGRQFSNSRSEMNVSTLELGDSALYLCASNPGVLAGARPYAFGPGTRLTVT.

J is TRBJ2-3 and V is TRBV25-1, with TRBD2 matching 9 bases. The germline CDR1 and CDR2 sequences are MGHDK and SYGVNS. The CDR3 has 15 residues. V lost 3 bases and J lost 6; bases outside the gene matches: 7. CDR3 sequence reads: CASSDSSGAGDTQYF. The CDR3, as DNA: TGTGCCAGCAGTGACTCTAGCGGGGCCGGGGATACGCAGTATTTT.

This clone was observed a handful of times. V is TRBV6-5 and J is TRBJ2-2; tentative D call: TRBD2 (5 bases). This CDR3 is built from 13 residues. Germline CDR1 MNHEY, CDR2 SVGAGI. Trimming shortened V by 2 bases and J by 6 bases, and 7 bases separated the two germline ends. CDR3 nucleotides: TGTGCCAGCAGTTACGAGGGAGCCGGGGAGCTGTTTTTT. It yields the protein CASSYEGAGELFF.

This chain joins TRBV27 and TRBJ2-6; TRBD1 might be the D (6 bases). The ends were cut back, 3 bases at V and 1 base at J, with 16 bases in the middle. Germline loops: CDR1 MNHEY, CDR2 SMNVEV (reference sequence). The CDR3 runs to 18 residues. CDR3 DNA: TGTGCCAGCAGTTTGATTGGGACACCACTTTCTGGGGCCAACGTCCTGACTTTC. Its protein is CASSLIGTPLSGANVLTF.

The V call is TRBV2, the J call TRBJ2-3; D call uncertain. Germline V gene data show CDR1 as SNHLY and CDR2 as FYNNEI. The ends were cut back, 2 bases at V and 6 bases at J, with 15 bases in the middle. The CDR3 is 15 residues long. The CDR3 sequence: CASSELHRDTDTQYF. CDR3 bases: TGTGCCAGCAGTGAACTCCACAGAGATACTGATACGCAGTATTTT. Full variable domain (remainder filled in from reference TRBV2 and TRBJ2-3): EPEVTQTPSHQVTQMGQEVILRCVPISNHLYFYWYRQILGQKVEFLVSFYNNEISEKSEIFDDQFSVERPDGSNFTLKIRSTKLEDSAMYFCASSELHRDTDTQYFGPGTRLTVL.

The rearrangement uses TRBV10-1 and TRBJ2-3; D unclear. Trimming removed 3 bases at V and 7 bases at J, with 17 bases between. The CDR3 totals 15 residues. Germline V lookup: CDR1 WNHNN, CDR2 SYGVQD (reference sequence). CDR3 region: CASSERTFETNTQYF. The CDR3 nucleotides read TGCGCCAGCAGTGAACGAACCTTCGAGACAAATACGCAGTATTTT.

The CDR3 reads CAISGAGTAMLNEQFF. The CDR3, as DNA: TGTGCCATCAGTGGGGCCGGGACTGCCATGCTCAATGAGCAGTTCTTC. The rearrangement links TRBV10-3 to TRBJ2-1, with D maybe TRBD2 (6 bases). The CDR3 is made up of 16 amino acids. Trimming removed 4 bases at V and 6 bases at J, with 19 bases between. Germline V gives CDR1 ENHRY, CDR2 SYGVKD.

This clone has more than one count but fewer than ten. This chain connects TRBV19 to TRBJ1-2; 9 bases line up with TRBD1. V lost 6 bases and J lost 6; bases outside the gene matches: 14. The CDR3 consists of 16 residues. Looked up from germline, CDR1 is LNHDA and CDR2 is SQIVND (reference sequence). The CDR3 spells CASSQGAAGTGNGYTF. The CDR3 DNA sequence: TGTGCCAGTAGCCAGGGTGCTGCCGGGACAGGGAATGGCTACACCTTC.

This clone was observed a handful of times. A read error may produce the germline difference seen at one junction end. This chain joins TRBV30 and TRBJ1-6; D is uncertain. Per germline, CDR1 GTSNPN and CDR2 SVGIG (reference sequence). This CDR3 contains 9 residues. In DNA, the CDR3 is TGTGCCTGCAATTCCCCCCTCCACTTT. It codes for CACNSPLHF.

The CDR3 sequence is CASSLPGLEKLFF. CDR3 in DNA: TGTGCCAGCAGCTTGCCAGGGCTAGAAAAACTGTTTTTT. The J gene is TRBJ1-4, the V gene TRBV5-4, with TRBD1 as a possible D gene (5 bases). Trimming took off 1 base at V and 8 bases at J, with 9 bases between the two ends. There are 13 residues in the CDR3. Per the germline V gene, CDR1 is SGHNT and CDR2 is YYREEE (reference sequence).

A word on this clone: The junction departs from germline at one end; a sequencing error may be responsible. The genes are TRBV30 and TRBJ1-5; 8 bases fit TRBD1. CDR1 is GTSNPN, CDR2 SVGIG, per germline (reference sequence). This CDR3 comprises 13 residues. The CDR3 DNA reads TGTGCCTCAGGGACAGGCGATCATCAGCCCCCGCATTTT. Protein sequence: CASGTGDHQPPHF.

This clone has a handful of counts. This chain joins TRBV5-5 and TRBJ1-5, with TRBD1 matching over 10 bases. Germline CDR1 is SGHKS and CDR2 is YYEKEE (reference sequence). J lost 5 bases, V lost 4 bases, and 6 bases had no gene match. This CDR3 is 15 amino acids long. The CDR3 DNA follows: TGTGCCAGCAGCACCGGGACAGGGGTGGATCAGCCCCAGCATTTT. Translation: CASSTGTGVDQPQHF.

The V and J genes are TRBV18 and TRBJ2-2, with D perhaps TRBD2 (6 bases). Germline V lookup: CDR1 KGHSH, CDR2 LQKENI. There are 14 residues in the CDR3. V lost 3 bases and J 2 bases, leaving 7 bases between the germline ends. CDR3 in amino acids: CASSPGTNTGELFF. The CDR3 region has the DNA TGTGCCAGCTCACCGGGGACTAACACCGGGGAGCTGTTTTTT.

The chain links TRBV28 to TRBJ1-1; no reliable D call. There are 12 residues in the CDR3. V lost 2 bases to trimming and J lost 6 bases, with 7 bases between them. Germline lookup yields CDR1 MDHEN and CDR2 SYDVKM. CDR3 protein: CASSLGGSEAFF. CDR3 DNA: TGTGCCAGCAGTTTAGGAGGGTCTGAAGCTTTCTTT.